This entry lists 16 T cell receptor beta chains sequenced from one sample in a study of patients and donors after allogeneic stem cell transplantation (TCRdb year 2020). The method was RT-PCR. TCRdb shows the sequencer as NextSeq 550. Using fastp at Q25 and MiXCR, TCRdb reprocessed the public reads and kept productive beta chains. Each entry is one CDR3 protein sequence, shown with its most common DNA and genes. The sample table lists approximately 200,000 distinct CDR3 sequences, roughly an eighth of them with a count of one. The ten biggest clones cover 11% of the sample. Sequencing input: blood, either unsorted or a sorted T cell fraction (not recorded which). Receptors were obtained from a human donor who was either an allogeneic HSCT recipient or a stem cell or donor lymphocyte infusion donor (not recorded which). It is not recorded whose cells these are; they may come from a transplant donor.

This clonotype was observed a handful of times. J is TRBJ2-1 and V is TRBV11-3; 9 nucleotides line up with TRBD1. The CDR3 has 17 amino acids. J lost 5 bases, V lost 5 bases, and 13 bases had no gene match. Germline CDR1 reads SGHNT; CDR2 reads YENEEA. The CDR3 region is CASSPGQGIVQDNEQFF. The CDR3 DNA is TGTGCCAGCAGCCCCGGACAGGGGATCGTACAAGACAATGAGCAGTTCTTC. The whole variable domain, filled in from reference TRBV11-3 and TRBJ2-1, reads EAGVVQSPRYKIIEKKQPVAFWCNPISGHNTLYWYLQNLGQGPELLIRYENEEAVDDSQLPKDRFSAERLKGVDSTLKIQPAELGDSAVYLCASSPGQGIVQDNEQFFGPGTRLTVL.

In this sample, this clonotype turned up many times. The junction and the germline gene differ at one end; a read error may be behind it. The rearrangement joins TRBV5-1 to TRBJ2-3; 7 bases are shared with TRBD2. CDR1 and CDR2 (germline): SGHRS, YFSETQ. This CDR3 region has 13 residues. The CDR3 region has the DNA TGTGCCAGCAGCTTGGGAGGGGCAGATACGCAGTATTTT. Translating it yields CASSLGGADTQYF.

The rearrangement uses TRBV20-1 and TRBJ1-1; D possibly corresponds to TRBD1 (5 bases). The ends were cut back, 6 bases at V and 6 bases at J, with 17 bases in the middle. The germline V gene has CDR1 DFQATT and CDR2 SNEGSKA (reference sequence). The length of the CDR3 is 13 residues. The CDR3 DNA follows: TGCAGTGCCGTCCATCAACAGGTGGCTGAAGCTTTCTTT. Its translation is CSAVHQQVAEAFF.

A few counts support this clonotype. V is TRBV6-6 and J is TRBJ2-4, with D possibly being TRBD1 (6 bases). CDR1 is MNHNY, CDR2 SVGAGI, per germline (reference sequence). The CDR3 length is 12 residues. The V gene lost 6 bases and the J gene lost 5 bases, with 8 bases spanning the gap. CDR3 sequence reads: CASRQGQNIQYF. The CDR3 nucleotides read TGTGCCAGCAGACAGGGCCAAAACATTCAGTACTTC.

The chain carries TRBV6-2 or TRBV6-3 and TRBJ2-7; TRBD2 matches at 7 bases. Trimming at V came to 6 bases and at J to 3 bases, leaving 2 bases not matched to a gene. CDR1 and CDR2 (germline): MNHEY, SVGEGT. CDR3 length: 12 amino acids. The CDR3 bases are TGTGCCAGCAGCCGGGACTACTACGAGCAGTACTTC. Translation: CASSRDYYEQYF.

This clonotype was counted many times. This rearrangement joins TRBV7-9 to TRBJ1-2; D perhaps matches TRBD1 (5 bases). Trimming left V 5 bases short and J 4 bases short, with 11 bases between. Per germline, CDR1 SEHNR and CDR2 FQNEAQ (reference sequence). The CDR3 totals 13 residues. The CDR3 region is CASSKTGSYGYTF. CDR3 bases: TGTGCCAGCAGCAAAACAGGCTCCTATGGCTACACCTTC.

This clonotype was seen a few times. The J gene is TRBJ1-2, the V gene TRBV2, with D maybe TRBD1 (6 bases). CDR1 is SNHLY and CDR2 is FYNNEI in the germline V gene. The CDR3 spans 15 residues. V lost 7 bases, J lost 3 bases, and 18 bases lay in between. CDR3 coding DNA: TGTGCCAGCATACCAGGAATAGGGGGGCACTATGGCTACACCTTC. It yields the protein CASIPGIGGHYGYTF.

In this sample, this clonotype turned up a few times. The rearrangement uses TRBV7-2 and TRBJ2-3; 13 positions match TRBD2. This CDR3 region has 15 residues. Germline CDR1 reads SGHTA; CDR2 reads FQGNSA. V trimming: 5 bases; J trimming: 4 bases; junction bases outside the gene matches: 3. CDR3 DNA: TGTGCCAGCAGCCGGACTAGCGGGAGATCAGATACGCAGTATTTT. It encodes CASSRTSGRSDTQYF.

This clonotype was seen repeatedly, ten times or more. The V gene is TRBV9, the J gene TRBJ2-3; 11 bases are a match to TRBD1. CDR3 length equals 17 residues. V dropped 0 bases and J dropped 0; count of bases not matched to a gene: 3. Looked up from germline, CDR1 is SGDLS and CDR2 is YYNGEE. The CDR3 reads CASSVEGTGGSTDTQYF. CDR3 DNA sequence: TGTGCCAGCAGCGTAGAGGGGACAGGGGGAAGCACAGATACGCAGTATTTT.

In its sample, this clonotype was seen many times. J is TRBJ1-1 and V is TRBV12-3 or TRBV12-4; D uncertain. Trimming stripped 3 bases from V and 4 bases from J, with 12 bases between. The CDR3 sequence is 14 residues long. CDR3 protein: CASSFDYVGTEAFF. The CDR3 DNA reads as TGTGCCAGCAGTTTCGATTATGTTGGCACTGAAGCTTTCTTT.

This clonotype was seen repeatedly, ten times or more. The chain joins TRBV27 to TRBJ1-2, with 11 bases fitting TRBD1. The CDR3 contains 15 residues. Germline-derived CDR1 and CDR2 are MNHEY and SMNVEV (reference sequence). The V and J ends lost 2 bases and 8 bases, in that order; junction bases with no gene match: 7. CDR3 nucleotide sequence: TGTGCCAGCAGTTTAGGAGGGACAGGGGGTGAAGGCTACACCTTC. Translating it yields CASSLGGTGGEGYTF.

This clonotype has just a few counts. The chain couples TRBV20-1 to TRBJ2-5; a possible D gene is TRBD1 (5 bases). The CDR3 contains 12 residues. V was cut by 2 bases and J by 4 bases, with 8 bases left in between. Germline assignment: CDR1 DFQATT and CDR2 SNEGSKA (reference sequence). In DNA form, the CDR3 reads TGCAGTGCTAGACAGGGTGTAGAGACCCAGTACTTC. It yields the protein CSARQGVETQYF.

This clonotype was seen only a few times. The chain is built from TRBV12-3 or TRBV12-4 and TRBJ1-3, with D perhaps TRBD1 (6 bases). The length of the CDR3 is 15 residues. V was pared by 6 bases and J by 4 bases, with 16 bases between. DNA for the CDR3: TGTGCCAGCAGCTTTCAAGGGGGGGTAGGAAACACCATATATTTT. Translation gives CASSFQGGVGNTIYF.

The genes are TRBV5-1 and TRBJ1-6; possible D gene TRBD1, 6 bases. V shed 2 bases and J shed 4 bases, with 10 bases lying between them. Germline V CDR1 and CDR2: SGHRS, YFSETQ. This CDR3 has 15 amino acids. The DNA for the CDR3 is TGCGCCAGCAGCTTCGATACAGGGTATAATTCACCCCTCCACTTT. Protein: CASSFDTGYNSPLHF.

This clonotype has at least ten counts. V usage is TRBV7-8 and J usage is TRBJ2-5, with a possible D match to TRBD1 (6 bases). The V gene's germline CDR1 is SGHVS and CDR2 FQNEAQ. The CDR3 is 13 amino acids. V was clipped by 5 bases and J by 4 bases, with 11 bases between them. CDR3 region: CASSRTVGETQYF. The CDR3 region has the DNA TGTGCCAGCAGCCGGACAGTCGGAGAGACCCAGTACTTC. Looking up the rest from reference TRBV7-8 and TRBJ2-5 gives the full variable domain: GAGVSQSPRYKVAKRGQDVALRCDPISGHVSLFWYQQALGQGPEFLTYFQNEAQLDKSGLPSDRFFAERPEGSVSTLKIQRTQQEDSAVYLCASSRTVGETQYFGPGTRLLVL.

This clonotype has a count of ten or more. The CDR3 loop reads CASSLAGQGPNEQFF. The CDR3 DNA reads as TGTGCCAGCAGCTTAGCGGGACAGGGACCCAATGAGCAGTTCTTC. The chain links TRBV7-8 to TRBJ2-1; 9 bases line up with TRBD1. CDR3 size: 15 residues. Per the germline V gene, CDR1 is SGHVS and CDR2 is FQNEAQ. J gave up 6 bases and V 0 bases, and 3 bases lay outside the gene matches.